This entry is about one T cell receptor (beta chain). The germline CDR1 and CDR2 sequences are SGHRS and YFSETQ. V was pared by 5 bases and J by 1 base, with 6 bases between. CDR3 length: 12 amino acids. The rectum was sampled with one to two pinch biopsies at colonoscopy. Here immunoSEQ multiplex PCR was the method, and the copy in TCRdb shows in-frame clones only, minus some. The table lists 20,000 to 25,000 clones, roughly 70% of them singletons. These data are taken from a study of pediatric ulcerative colitis. This TCR was sampled from a boy aged 5-17 years with severe ulcerative colitis. The V and J genes are TRBV5-1 and TRBJ1-1; D uncertain. Sequencing used gut tissue. The CDR3 nucleotides read TGCGCCAGCAGATTAACGAACACTGAAGCTTTCTTT. Its translation is CASRLTNTEAFF.